One and the same sample provided the 32 T cell receptor beta chains below, sequenced in a study of shared clonotypes between healthy human individuals. Libraries were prepared by immunoSEQ multiplex PCR; TCRdb keeps only in-frame clonotypes and omits some of them. The top ten clones hold around 0.38% of a sample with roughly 1,600,000 clones, approximately 98.5% of them seen once. Input material: naive CD4+ T cells sorted from blood. Subset described: CD45RA+ positively selected. These TCRs come from a young man in good health.

The chain couples TRBV5-6 to TRBJ1-5, with D unresolved. The CDR3 covers 14 residues. Germline assignment: CDR1 SGHDT and CDR2 YYEEEE. V lost 1 base and J 4 bases, leaving 9 bases between the germline ends. The CDR3 loop is CASSLLTSNQPQHF. CDR3 coding DNA: TGTGCCAGCAGCTTGTTGACATCTAATCAGCCCCAGCATTTT.

The chain uses TRBV11-1 and TRBJ1-1; no firm D call. Per the germline V gene, CDR1 is SGHAT and CDR2 is FQDESV (reference sequence). Trimming shortened V by 5 bases and J by 1 base, and 8 bases separated the two germline ends. This CDR3 has 13 amino acids. This CDR3 reads CASSTLRNTEAFF. The CDR3 DNA reads as TGTGCCAGCAGCACCCTAAGGAACACTGAAGCTTTCTTT.

The chain has TRBV7-2 and TRBJ2-3; D possibly uses TRBD1 or TRBD2 (5 bases each). Germline V gives CDR1 SGHTA, CDR2 FQGNSA. V lost 10 bases, J lost 6 bases, and 17 bases lay in between. The CDR3 runs to 13 residues. CDR3 DNA sequence: TGTGCCAAAAGCGGAACAGGAACTGATACGCAGTATTTT. Translation gives CAKSGTGTDTQYF.

This chain joins TRBV11-2 and TRBJ1-6; perhaps TRBD1 as D (5 bases). This CDR3 spans 15 amino acids. From germline, CDR1 is SGHAT and CDR2 FQNNGV. Trimming took off 3 bases at V and 7 bases at J, with 13 bases between the two ends. CDR3 in amino acids: CASSLGLGGNSPLHF. Here the CDR3 DNA reads TGTGCCAGCAGCTTGGGACTTGGAGGAAATTCACCCCTCCACTTT.

A single count supports this clone. The same CDR3 can be traced to other DNA sequences in this sample. J is TRBJ2-1 and V is TRBV5-1; the D gene is possibly TRBD1 (5 bases). V was shortened by 0 bases and J by 0 bases, with 7 bases between the two germline ends. CDR1 and CDR2 from the germline V gene are SGHRS and YFSETQ. CDR3 size: 15 residues. CDR3 residues: CASSLEGPSYNEQFF. The CDR3 DNA reads TGCGCCAGCAGCTTGGAGGGGCCCTCCTACAATGAGCAGTTCTTC.

The chain joins TRBV28 to TRBJ1-4; tentative D call: TRBD1 (6 bases). Trimming removed 5 bases from V and 11 bases from J, with 21 bases in between. The CDR3 runs to 15 residues. The germline gives CDR1 MDHEN, CDR2 SYDVKM. CDR3 sequence (DNA): TGTGCCAGCAGTACCTACAGGACAGTCTTTGAGAAACTGTTTTTT. Protein: CASSTYRTVFEKLFF. The full variable domain, its missing parts supplied by reference TRBV28 and TRBJ1-4, is DVKVTQSSRYLVKRTGEKVFLECVQDMDHENMFWYRQDPGLGLRLIYFSYDVKMKEKGDIPEGYSVSREKKERFSLILESASTNQTSMYLCASSTYRTVFEKLFFGSGTQLSVL.

The J gene is TRBJ2-7, the V gene TRBV7-8; tentatively, D is TRBD1 (6 bases). From germline, CDR1 is SGHVS and CDR2 FQNEAQ. This CDR3 spans 19 amino acids. V was trimmed by 5 bases and J by 0 bases, leaving 26 bases between them. The CDR3 sequence is CASSRSLFSGTSFSYEQYF. DNA of the CDR3: TGTGCCAGCAGCCGCAGCTTATTTTCCGGGACATCATTCTCCTACGAGCAGTACTTC.

The chain couples TRBV6-1 to TRBJ2-7, with 7 bases aligning to TRBD1. The germline gives CDR1 MNHNS, CDR2 SASEGT. Trimming removed 5 bases from V and 3 bases from J; junction bases left unmatched: 4. This CDR3 is 13 amino acids long. CDR3 sequence: CASSTRQGYEQYF. As DNA, the CDR3 is TGTGCCAGCAGTACCCGACAGGGCTACGAGCAGTACTTC.

This clone was seen just once. The chain is built from TRBV21-1 and TRBJ1-1; TRBD1 is the table's D call, not checked against the DNA. TRBV21-1 is deemed a pseudogene. This CDR3 is built from 13 residues. CDR3 loop: CASSGNRGDEAFF. As DNA, the CDR3 is TGTGCCAGCAGCGGGAACAGGGGGGATGAAGCTTTCTTT.

The rearrangement links TRBV18 to TRBJ1-5; D gene ambiguous. Between the trimmed V and J ends, which lost 3 bases and 2 bases, there was a span of 8 bases. CDR1 and CDR2 from the germline V gene are KGHSH and LQKENI. This CDR3 comprises 14 residues. In nucleotides, the CDR3 is TGTGCCAGCTCACCTGAGTGGGGCAATCAGCCCCAGCATTTT. Its translation is CASSPEWGNQPQHF.

The genes are TRBV10-3 and TRBJ1-5; no clear D. CDR3 length equals 15 residues. Germline-derived CDR1 and CDR2 are ENHRY and SYGVKD. Trimming pared 3 bases from V and 0 bases from J, leaving 9 bases between. Here the CDR3 DNA reads TGTGCCATCAGTGACCAGCCTACTAGCAATCAGCCCCAGCATTTT. Encoded protein: CAISDQPTSNQPQHF.

The chain employs TRBV5-4 and TRBJ2-3; 7 bases line up with TRBD1. CDR1 and CDR2 (germline): SGHNT, YYREEE (reference sequence). CDR3 size: 16 residues. Trimming took 4 bases from V and 1 from J; bases not matched to a gene: 9. CDR3 sequence reads: CASSPPGGQRTDTQYF. The CDR3 nucleotides read TGTGCCAGCAGCCCGCCAGGGGGACAGCGCACAGATACGCAGTATTTT.

The V and J genes are TRBV25-1 and TRBJ2-3; D uncertain. This CDR3 comprises 13 residues. Trimming took 5 bases from V and 5 from J, leaving 11 bases between them. CDR1 and CDR2 from the germline V gene are MGHDK and SYGVNS. DNA for the CDR3: TGTGCCAGCAGTAGAGAACTTTTAGATACGCAGTATTTT. It yields the protein CASSRELLDTQYF.

The chain joins TRBV14 to TRBJ2-7; a possible D gene is TRBD1 (6 bases). This CDR3 contains 15 residues. With 4 bases removed from V and 2 bases from J, the gap between germline ends came to 15 bases. CDR1 and CDR2 from the germline V gene are SGHDN and FVKESK. The CDR3 DNA is TGTGCCAGCAGCCTCCTACGCAGGGGCGCCTACGAGCAGTACTTC. It encodes CASSLLRRGAYEQYF.

The chain recombines TRBV4-3 with TRBJ2-7; weak D call: TRBD1 (5 bases). The V gene lost 0 bases and the J gene lost 1 base, with 10 bases spanning the gap. Germline-derived CDR1 and CDR2 are LGHNA and YSLEER. The CDR3 runs to 15 residues. This CDR3 is CASSQDTGDSYEQYF. CDR3 DNA: TGCGCCAGCAGCCAAGACACAGGAGATTCCTACGAGCAGTACTTC.

This clone was counted once. The rearrangement links TRBV5-1 to TRBJ1-1; TRBD1 aligns across 9 bases. CDR1 SGHRS and CDR2 YFSETQ come from the germline V gene. V shed 4 bases, J shed 2 bases, and the junction held 6 bases outside the gene matches. The CDR3 totals 15 residues. The CDR3 DNA is TGCGCCAGCAGCCTACAGGGGGCGAGTAACACTGAAGCTTTCTTT. Its translation: CASSLQGASNTEAFF.

Concerning this clone itself: Other DNA sequences within the sample encode an identical CDR3. The rearrangement joins TRBV7-2 to TRBJ2-7; D remains unclear. Trimming took off 1 base at V and 0 bases at J, with 7 bases between the two ends. This CDR3 comprises 14 residues. Germline V gene data show CDR1 as SGHTA and CDR2 as FQGNSA. CDR3 DNA: TGTGCCAGCAGCTTAGGAGCGCTCTCCTACGAGCAGTACTTC. Protein sequence: CASSLGALSYEQYF.

V is TRBV5-1 and J is TRBJ2-1; D uncertain. This CDR3 comprises 13 residues. The germline V gene has CDR1 SGHRS and CDR2 YFSETQ. The V end was cut by 0 bases, the J end by 9 bases, with 10 bases between. CDR3 DNA sequence: TGCGCCAGCAGCTTGGTGCAAGGTGGTGAGCAGTTCTTC. It is translated as CASSLVQGGEQFF. The full variable domain, in which reference TRBV5-1 and TRBJ2-1 provide the parts outside the CDR3, is KAGVTQTPRYLIKTRGQQVTLSCSPISGHRSVSWYQQTPGQGLQFLFEYFSETQRNKGNFPGRFSGRQFSNSRSEMNVSTLELGDSALYLCASSLVQGGEQFFGPGTRLTVL.

The CDR3 here is CASSLIFGPAGDLVEQYF. The CDR3 DNA sequence: TGCGCCAGCAGCTTGATCTTCGGTCCGGCAGGGGACCTTGTAGAGCAGTACTTC. The chain is built from TRBV4-1 and TRBJ2-7, with TRBD1 as a possible D gene (6 bases). The germline gives CDR1 MGHRA, CDR2 YSYEKL. The CDR3 sequence is 18 residues long. V was trimmed by 5 bases and J by 7 bases, leaving 30 bases between them.

The chain couples TRBV27 to TRBJ2-1, with TRBD2 identical over 10 bases. The V and J ends lost 4 bases and 5 bases, in that order; junction bases with no gene match: 14. This CDR3 region has 18 residues. CDR1 and CDR2 (germline): MNHEY, SMNVEV (reference sequence). Here the CDR3 reads CASSSAGTSAPKDNEQFF. As DNA, the CDR3 is TGTGCCAGCAGTTCGGCCGGGACTAGCGCACCAAAGGACAATGAGCAGTTCTTC.

A word on this clone: The sample contains more than one DNA sequence encoding this CDR3. The chain employs TRBV10-1 and TRBJ2-5; D ambiguous. V was shortened by 3 bases and J by 2 bases, with 4 bases between the two germline ends. The CDR3 sequence is 12 residues long. Germline V gene data show CDR1 as WNHNN and CDR2 as SYGVQD (reference sequence). The DNA of the CDR3 is TGCGCCAGCAGTGACTCACAAGAGACCCAGTACTTC. This encodes CASSDSQETQYF.

This clone is a singleton in its sample. The V call is TRBV5-4, the J call TRBJ1-2; the D is unclear. Trimming pared 0 bases from V and 7 bases from J, leaving 10 bases between. There are 13 residues in the CDR3. Per the germline V gene, CDR1 is SGHNT and CDR2 is YYREEE (reference sequence). CDR3 in amino acids: CASSLVKDPGYTF. The CDR3 DNA sequence: TGTGCCAGCAGCTTGGTAAAGGATCCTGGCTACACCTTC.

This chain uses TRBV28 with TRBJ2-3; D is undetermined. CDR3 length: 16 residues. Deletions cut 1 base from V and 1 base from J, with 12 bases between. Germline CDR1 and CDR2: MDHEN and SYDVKM. The CDR3 loop is CASSLLGPGRTDTQYF. The CDR3 DNA is TGTGCCAGCAGTTTATTAGGCCCAGGCCGCACAGATACGCAGTATTTT. The full variable domain, in which reference TRBV28 and TRBJ2-3 provide the parts outside the CDR3, is DVKVTQSSRYLVKRTGEKVFLECVQDMDHENMFWYRQDPGLGLRLIYFSYDVKMKEKGDIPEGYSVSREKKERFSLILESASTNQTSMYLCASSLLGPGRTDTQYFGPGTRLTVL.

The J gene is TRBJ1-1, the V gene TRBV28; D not certain. Germline values: CDR1 MDHEN, CDR2 SYDVKM. Trimming took off 2 bases at V and 4 bases at J, with 8 bases between the two ends. The CDR3 loop spans 13 amino acids. The CDR3 DNA is TGTGCCAGCAGTTTAAACGGACCCACTGAAGCTTTCTTT. Its protein product is CASSLNGPTEAFF.

V gene TRBV2 combines with J gene TRBJ1-2; D remains ambiguous. Germline V gene lookup returns CDR1 SNHLY and CDR2 FYNNEI. Trimming pared 2 bases from V and 3 bases from J, leaving 10 bases between. This CDR3 contains 14 residues. The CDR3 reads CASSERLSDYGYTF. The CDR3 DNA follows: TGTGCCAGCAGTGAAAGGTTATCGGACTATGGCTACACCTTC.

The J gene is TRBJ2-1, the V gene TRBV15, with 7 positions matching TRBD2. The germline gives CDR1 LNHNV, CDR2 YYDKDF (reference sequence). This CDR3 contains 15 residues. The ends lost 8 bases at V and 9 bases at J; junction bases unmatched: 16. The CDR3 region is CATQTGGNLPSEQFF. CDR3 bases: TGTGCCACCCAGACGGGAGGCAACCTACCATCTGAGCAGTTCTTC. Looking up the rest from reference TRBV15 and TRBJ2-1 gives the full variable domain: DAMVIQNPRYQVTQFGKPVTLSCSQTLNHNVMYWYQQKSSQAPKLLFHYYDKDFNNEADTPDNFQSRRPNTSFCFLDIRSPGLGDTAMYLCATQTGGNLPSEQFFGPGTRLTVL.

On this clone itself: Different DNA sequences within this sample yield the same CDR3. The V and J genes are TRBV7-9 and TRBJ1-5; the D gene is possibly TRBD1 (5 bases). Germline V gives CDR1 SEHNR, CDR2 FQNEAQ (reference sequence). The V gene lost 5 bases and the J gene lost 1 base, with 9 bases spanning the gap. This CDR3 has 14 residues. The CDR3 sequence is CASSPRGSNQPQHF. The CDR3 region has the DNA TGTGCCAGCAGCCCCCGGGGGAGCAATCAGCCCCAGCATTTT.

J is TRBJ2-3 and V is TRBV9, with 8 bases identical to TRBD1. Trimming cost V 4 bases and J 5 bases; bases outside gene matches: 15. The CDR3 has 17 amino acids. The germline gives CDR1 SGDLS, CDR2 YYNGEE. As DNA, the CDR3 is TGTGCCAGCAGCTATCACCAGGGGGCAGGTATCGAAGATACGCAGTATTTT. Translation: CASSYHQGAGIEDTQYF.

V and J are TRBV5-5 and TRBJ2-7, with a weak D call TRBD2 (5 bases). Germline CDR1 reads SGHKS; CDR2 reads YYEKEE (reference sequence). The V gene lost 0 bases and the J gene lost 6 bases, with 10 bases spanning the gap. The CDR3 contains 13 residues. The CDR3 region is CASSLEGVGEQYF. The DNA of the CDR3 is TGTGCCAGCAGCTTGGAGGGAGTCGGCGAGCAGTACTTC.

This chain links TRBV6-1 with TRBJ2-7; 12 nucleotides line up with TRBD2. J gave up 3 bases and V 6 bases, and 6 bases lay outside the gene matches. Looked up from germline, CDR1 is MNHNS and CDR2 is SASEGT. This CDR3 is 15 amino acids long. The CDR3 sequence: CASSQTSGRSYEQYF. The DNA of the CDR3 is TGTGCCAGCAGCCAGACTAGCGGGAGAAGCTACGAGCAGTACTTC.

This rearrangement joins TRBV15 to TRBJ2-5, with D perhaps matching TRBD1 (5 bases). CDR3 length: 15 amino acids. The V and J ends lost 4 bases and 7 bases respectively, with 19 bases between them. Germline V gives CDR1 LNHNV, CDR2 YYDKDF (reference sequence). The CDR3 loop is CATSILQGRIGTQYF. In DNA form, the CDR3 reads TGTGCCACCAGCATCCTCCAGGGCCGGATTGGGACCCAGTACTTC.

This clone was recorded once. The same CDR3 can be traced to other DNA sequences in this sample. The chain has TRBV29-1 and TRBJ2-4; D might be TRBD2 (6 bases). This CDR3 has 13 amino acids. Germline CDR1 SQVTM, CDR2 ANQGSEA. Trimming took off 4 bases at V and 0 bases at J, with 7 bases between the two ends. CDR3 amino acids: CSVGGLAKNIQYF. Here the CDR3 DNA reads TGCAGCGTTGGGGGACTAGCCAAAAACATTCAGTACTTC.